One and the same sample provided the 2 T cell receptor beta chains below, sequenced in a study of OX40 agonist ivuxolimab in advanced cancers. Libraries were prepared by immunoSEQ multiplex PCR; TCRdb keeps only in-frame clonotypes and omits some of them. The sample yields about 39,000 clones, around nine tenths seen once. The sequences come from CD4+ or CD8+ T cells sorted from blood, collected in a trial of the OX40 agonist ivuxolimab. Every receptor here comes from an adult with an advanced solid tumor such as melanoma, head and neck, liver or kidney cancer.

This clone has just one count. V is TRBV11-2 and J is TRBJ2-2, with 8 bases that match TRBD2. The CDR3 sequence is 16 residues long. Germline lookup yields CDR1 SGHAT and CDR2 FQNNGV. Trimming cost V 2 bases and J 5 bases; bases outside gene matches: 7. The CDR3 is CASSLRSGSWTGELFF. The CDR3 DNA reads TGTGCCAGCAGCTTAAGGAGCGGGAGTTGGACCGGGGAGCTGTTTTTT.

The chain combines TRBV7-6 with TRBJ2-7; 9 bases line up with TRBD1. The CDR3 extends over 15 amino acids. From germline, CDR1 is SGHVS and CDR2 FNYEAQ. J lost 0 bases, V lost 7 bases, and 7 bases had no gene match. The CDR3 DNA is TGTGCCAGCACGGCCGGGACAGGGCCCTCCTACGAGCAGTACTTC. Protein product: CASTAGTGPSYEQYF.